A selection of T cell receptor beta chains follows, all from one sample in a study of CD8 T cells in Susac syndrome. TCRdb processed the immunoSEQ multiplex PCR reads anew with MiXCR; each CDR3 protein has one entry. Among about 210,000 distinct CDR3 sequences listed, over 85% were seen once. The sample consisted of CD4+ T cells from PBMCs. The receptors derive from a human donor in good health. CDR3s include the opening cysteine and the closing phenylalanine or tryptophan. The D gene is left open where the match is weak.

J gene | V gene | D gene | CDR3 protein
TRBJ1-6 | TRBV5-1 | . | CASSLGSTGPIYNSPLHF
TRBJ2-6 | TRBV21-1 | . | CASSKDEWSNSGANVLTF
TRBJ2-5 | TRBV20-1 | . | CSARVSKEWETQYF
TRBJ1-1 | TRBV12-3/TRBV12-4 | TRBD1 | CASSLGQGGDTEAFF
TRBJ2-7 | TRBV12-3/TRBV12-4 | TRBD2 | CASGRGSYEQYF
TRBJ2-3 | TRBV9 | . | CASSGPPLTDTQYF
TRBJ1-1 | TRBV20-1 | . | CSATRQTNTEAFF
TRBJ1-3 | TRBV18 | . | CASSPVRGGEDTIYF
TRBJ2-7 | TRBV9 | TRBD1 | CASSVSGTGAYEQYF
TRBJ2-2 | TRBV12-3/TRBV12-4 | . | CASSFQGTGTGELFF
TRBJ1-5 | TRBV7-9 | . | CASSHSSGSLLSNQPQHF
TRBJ1-4 | TRBV29-1 | . | CSVGDTPTNEKLFF